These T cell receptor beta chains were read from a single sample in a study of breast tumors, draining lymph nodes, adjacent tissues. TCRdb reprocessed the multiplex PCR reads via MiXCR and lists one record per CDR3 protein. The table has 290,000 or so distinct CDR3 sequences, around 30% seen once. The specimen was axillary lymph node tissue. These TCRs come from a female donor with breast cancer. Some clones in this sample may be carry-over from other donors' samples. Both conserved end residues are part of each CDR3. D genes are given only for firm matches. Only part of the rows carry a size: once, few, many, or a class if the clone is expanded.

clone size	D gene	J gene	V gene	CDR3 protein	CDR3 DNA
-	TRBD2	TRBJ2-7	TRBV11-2	CASSLGLAADEQYF	TGTGCCAGCAGCTTAGGGCTAGCGGCAGATGAGCAGTACTTC
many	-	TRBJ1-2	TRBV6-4	CASSQEAGRYGYTF	TGTGCCAGCAGTCAAGAGGCAGGGAGATATGGCTACACCTTC
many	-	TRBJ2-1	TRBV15	CATQSMWGFNEQFF	TGTGCCACTCAGTCGATGTGGGGTTTCAATGAGCAGTTCTTC
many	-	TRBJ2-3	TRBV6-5	CASSYSTGGTQYF	TGTGCCAGCAGTTACTCGACGGGTGGTACGCAGTATTTT
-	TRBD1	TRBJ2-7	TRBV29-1	CGVRRTPTGTRSEQYF	TGCGGCGTCCGGAGGACCCCGACAGGGACGAGAAGCGAGCAGTACTTC
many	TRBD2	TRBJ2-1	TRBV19	CASMGPGRASNEQFF	TGTGCCAGTATGGGACCCGGGAGGGCCAGCAATGAGCAGTTCTTC
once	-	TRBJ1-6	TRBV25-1	CASSEYHYNSHLHF	TGTGCCAGCAGTGAATATCACTATAATTCACACCTCCACTTT
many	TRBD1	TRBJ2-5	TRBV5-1	CASSLGDRETQYF	TGCGCCAGCAGCTTGGGGGACAGGGAGACCCAGTACTTC
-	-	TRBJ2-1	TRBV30	CAWAPSNNEQFF	TGTGCCTGGGCTCCCTCGAATAATGAGCAGTTCTTC
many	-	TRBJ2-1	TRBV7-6	CASSLDSVSYNEQFF	TGTGCCAGCAGCTTAGACAGTGTCTCCTACAATGAGCAGTTCTTC
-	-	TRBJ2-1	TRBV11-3	CASIRGEQSF	TGTGCCAGCATTCGAGGGGAGCAGTCCTTC
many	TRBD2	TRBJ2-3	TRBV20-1	CSGTTGTSGLAGTQYF	TGCAGTGGTACTACCGGGACTAGCGGACTTGCAGGGACGCAGTATTTT
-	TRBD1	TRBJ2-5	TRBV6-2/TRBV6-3	CAISEPGTGFGETQYF	TGTGCCATCAGTGAGCCCGGGACAGGGTTTGGGGAGACCCAGTACTTC
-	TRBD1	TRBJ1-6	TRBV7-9	CASSLGDRNSPLHF	TGTGCCAGCAGCTTGGGGGACAGGAATTCACCCCTCCACTTT
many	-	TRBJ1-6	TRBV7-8	CASSLNELNNSPLHF	TGTGCCAGCAGCTTAAACGAGCTCAATAATTCACCCCTCCACTTT